This T cell receptor beta chain originates from a study of shared clonotypes between healthy human individuals. Every subset had its genomic DNA shared out evenly among several immunoSEQ plates. The table came from immunoSEQ multiplex PCR; TCRdb's copy has only in-frame clones and leaves some out. The sample lists just under 350,000 clones; about 70% were seen once. This clone was seen a few times. CDR1 GTSNPN and CDR2 SVGIG come from the germline V gene (reference sequence). After removal of 1 base from V and 1 base from J, the junction contained 13 bases not matched to a gene. This CDR3 contains 18 residues.

The specimen was memory CD4+ T cells sorted from blood. Subset in this sample: CD45RA-negative fraction. The chain has TRBV30 and TRBJ1-5, with 7 bases identical to TRBD1. This receptor was obtained from a man aged 25-45 years in good health. The DNA for the CDR3 is TGTGCCTGGAGTGCATCCTACAGGGGCAGTCGGAGCAATCAGCCCCAGCATTTT. Its translation is CAWSASYRGSRSNQPQHF. Using reference TRBV30 and TRBJ1-5 for the parts outside the CDR3, the full variable domain is SQTIHQWPATLVQPVGSPLSLECTVEGTSNPNLYWYRQAAGRGLQLLFYSVGIGQISSEVPQNLSASRPQDRQFILSSKKLLLSDSGFYLCAWSASYRGSRSNQPQHFGDGTRLSIL.